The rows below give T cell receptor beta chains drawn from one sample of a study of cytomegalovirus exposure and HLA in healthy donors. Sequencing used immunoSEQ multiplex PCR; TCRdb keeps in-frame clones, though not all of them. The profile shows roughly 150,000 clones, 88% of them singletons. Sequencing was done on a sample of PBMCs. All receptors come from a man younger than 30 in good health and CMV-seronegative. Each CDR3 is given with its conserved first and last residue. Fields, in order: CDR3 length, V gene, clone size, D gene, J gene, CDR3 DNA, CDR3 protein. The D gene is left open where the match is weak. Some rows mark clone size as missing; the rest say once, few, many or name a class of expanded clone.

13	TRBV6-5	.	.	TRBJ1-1	TGTGCCAGCAGTTACATCAAGGGGGCTGAAGCTTTCTTT	CASSYIKGAEAFF
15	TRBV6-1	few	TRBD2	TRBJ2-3	TGTGCCAGCAGTGAAGATAGCGGGGGGCCAGATACGCAGTATTTT	CASSEDSGGPDTQYF
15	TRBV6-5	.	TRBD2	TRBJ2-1	TGTGCCAGCAGTTCGGCGGCGGGGGGTTATAATGAGCAGTTCTTC	CASSSAAGGYNEQFF
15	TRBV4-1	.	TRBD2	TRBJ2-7	TGCGCCAGCAGCGTCCAGCTAGCGGGTGCTTACGAGCAGTACTTC	CASSVQLAGAYEQYF
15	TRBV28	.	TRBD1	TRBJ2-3	TGTGCCAGCAGTTTATCGGACAGGCGCACAGATACGCAGTATTTT	CASSLSDRRTDTQYF
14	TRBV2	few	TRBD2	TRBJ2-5	TGTGCCAGCAAGGCGGGGGGGCCGGGGGAGACCCAGTACTTC	CASKAGGPGETQYF
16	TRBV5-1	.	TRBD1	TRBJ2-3	TGCGCCAGCAGGGGGTTAAACAGGGGCCCTGGGGATACGCAGTATTTT	CASRGLNRGPGDTQYF
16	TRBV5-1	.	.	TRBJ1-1	TGCGCCAGCAGCTTGGCCTACGGACAAACGAACACTGAAGCTTTCTTT	CASSLAYGQTNTEAFF
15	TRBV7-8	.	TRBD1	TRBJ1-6	TGTGCCAGCAGCTTAGCGCAGGGGGCCAATTCACCCCTCCACTTT	CASSLAQGANSPLHF
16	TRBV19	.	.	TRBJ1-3	TGTGCCAGTAGTATAGCGACCCGGGGCTCTGGAAACACCATATATTTT	CASSIATRGSGNTIYF
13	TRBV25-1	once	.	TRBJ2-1	TGTGCCAGCAGTTTCCGTACCTACAATGAGCAGTTCTTC	CASSFRTYNEQFF
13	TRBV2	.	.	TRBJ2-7	TGTGCCAGCAGTCAGGACTTCGACTACGAGCAGTACTTC	CASSQDFDYEQYF
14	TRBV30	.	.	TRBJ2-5	TGTGCCTGGAGTGGTCACAGGGTCTCAGAGACCCAGTACTTC	CAWSGHRVSETQYF
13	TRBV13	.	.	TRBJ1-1	TGTGCCAGCAGTTCGGGCAGGGGCTTTGAAGCTTTCTTT	CASSSGRGFEAFF
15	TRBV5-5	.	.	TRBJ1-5	TGTGCCAGCAGCCCCTCGGGTAATAACAATCAGCCCCAGCATTTT	CASSPSGNNNQPQHF
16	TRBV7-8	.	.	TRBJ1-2	TGTGCCAGCAGCCCGACTGGCGGGGGCGATCACTATGGCTACACCTTC	CASSPTGGGDHYGYTF
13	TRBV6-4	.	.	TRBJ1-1	TGTGCCAGCAGTGCGGGACAGAACACTGAAGCTTTCTTT	CASSAGQNTEAFF
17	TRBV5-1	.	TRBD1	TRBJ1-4	TGCGCCAGCAGCTTAGACCTGGCCGGCGGACAGGGCAAAAAACTGTTTTTT	CASSLDLAGGQGKKLFF
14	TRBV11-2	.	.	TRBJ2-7	TGTGCCAGCAGCCCCCGACAGGTTTATCGCGAGCAGTACTTC	CASSPRQVYREQYF
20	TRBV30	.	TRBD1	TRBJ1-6	TGTGCCTGGAGTGCGCCAATTCCCCGACAGGGCGGCTATTGGGGTTCACCCCTCCACTTT	CAWSAPIPRQGGYWGSPLHF
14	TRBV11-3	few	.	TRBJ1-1	TGTGCCAGCAGCTTAGGGGGAGAGGAAACTGAAGCTTTCTTT	CASSLGGEETEAFF
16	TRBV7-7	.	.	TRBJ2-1	TGTGCTAGCAGCTTTAGCTTCACGGGCTCCTACAATGAGCAGTTCTTC	CASSFSFTGSYNEQFF
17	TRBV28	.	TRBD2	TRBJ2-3	TGTGCCAGCAGTTTTGGCGGAGCGGGAGGGCGCACAGATACGCAGTATTTT	CASSFGGAGGRTDTQYF
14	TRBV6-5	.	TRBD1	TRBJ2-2	TGTGCCAGCACTCGACAGGGGGCGGCCGGGGAGCTGTTTTTT	CASTRQGAAGELFF
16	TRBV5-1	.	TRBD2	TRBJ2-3	TGCGCCAGCAGCTTACGGACTAGCCCGTGGACAGATACGCAGTATTTT	CASSLRTSPWTDTQYF
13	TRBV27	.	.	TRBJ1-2	TGTGCCAGCAGTTTATCCCCAGGGGATGGCTACACCTTC	CASSLSPGDGYTF
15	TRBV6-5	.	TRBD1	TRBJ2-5	TGTGCCAGCAGTTACCAAGGGGGCCCCAAAGAGACCCAGTACTTC	CASSYQGGPKETQYF
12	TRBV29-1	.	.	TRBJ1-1	TGCAGCGTTTTTTCTATGAACACTGAAGCTTTCTTT	CSVFSMNTEAFF
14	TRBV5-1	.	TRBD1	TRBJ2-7	TGCGCCAGCAGCGCGGAGACAGGGTCCTACGAGCAGTACTTC	CASSAETGSYEQYF
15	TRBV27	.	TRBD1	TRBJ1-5	TGTGCCAGCAGACAGGGGGGCCGCGACAATCAGCCCCAGCATTTT	CASRQGGRDNQPQHF
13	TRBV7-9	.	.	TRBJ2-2	TGTGCCAGCAGTTGGGAGCGCACCGGGGAGCTGTTTTTT	CASSWERTGELFF
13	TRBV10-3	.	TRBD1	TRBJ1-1	TGTGCCATCAGTGGGGACAGATACACTGAAGCTTTCTTT	CAISGDRYTEAFF
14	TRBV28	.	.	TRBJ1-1	TGTGCCAGCAGTTTATACCAGGGAAACACTGAAGCTTTCTTT	CASSLYQGNTEAFF
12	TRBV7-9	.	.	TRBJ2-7	TGTGCCAGCAGCTTAAATCGTTACGAGCAGTACTTC	CASSLNRYEQYF
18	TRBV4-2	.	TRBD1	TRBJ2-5	TGTGCCAGCAGCCAAGGCCAGGGGACAGGGGGTGTCCAAGAGACCCAGTACTTC	CASSQGQGTGGVQETQYF
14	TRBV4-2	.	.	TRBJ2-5	TGTGCCAGCAGCCAAGCTTGGTCGGGGGAGACCCAGTACTTC	CASSQAWSGETQYF
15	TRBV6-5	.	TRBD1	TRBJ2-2	TGTGCCAGCAGTCAAGGACAGGGGATAGCCGGGGAGCTGTTTTTT	CASSQGQGIAGELFF
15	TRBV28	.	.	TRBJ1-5	TGTGCCAGCAGTCCCTTGTATAGTGGCAATCAGCCCCAGCATTTT	CASSPLYSGNQPQHF
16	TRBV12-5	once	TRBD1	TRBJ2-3	TGTGCTAGTGGTTTGGGGACAGGGGAATTCACAGATACGCAGTATTTT	CASGLGTGEFTDTQYF
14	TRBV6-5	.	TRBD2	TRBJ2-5	TGTGCCAGCACACCCCGGACGGGGGGAGAGACCCAGTACTTC	CASTPRTGGETQYF
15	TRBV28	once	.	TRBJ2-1	TGTGCCAGCAGCACATCCGGAGCGAATTACAATGAGCAGTTCTTC	CASSTSGANYNEQFF
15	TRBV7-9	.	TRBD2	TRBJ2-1	TGTGCCAGCAGCTTAGTACTAGCGGGTCCTAATGAGCAGTTCTTC	CASSLVLAGPNEQFF
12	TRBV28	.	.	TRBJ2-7	TGTGCCAGCAGCCAACTACGGGGCGAGCAGTACTTC	CASSQLRGEQYF
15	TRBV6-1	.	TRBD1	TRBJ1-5	TGTGCCAGCAGTGATACAGGGGGCAGAGGTCAGCCCCAGCATTTT	CASSDTGGRGQPQHF
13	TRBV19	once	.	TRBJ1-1	TGTGCCAGTAGTCCCAGAGGGTACACTGAAGCTTTCTTT	CASSPRGYTEAFF
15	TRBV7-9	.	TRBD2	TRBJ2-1	TGTGCCAGCAGCTTAGTGGCGGGAGGGCCACATGAGCAGTTCTTC	CASSLVAGGPHEQFF
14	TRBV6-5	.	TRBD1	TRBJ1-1	TGTGCCAGCAGCCCCCAGGGGGGAACCACTGAAGCTTTCTTT	CASSPQGGTTEAFF
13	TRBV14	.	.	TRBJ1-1	TGTGCCAGCAGCCAAGAGTGGACAGCTGAAGCTTTCTTT	CASSQEWTAEAFF